This TCR beta chain was captured in a study of cytomegalovirus exposure and HLA in healthy donors. Study-level background: Some 85 million unique TCRs, all from HLA-typed donors, were included in an early release of the data. Findings of the study overall: Reports credit the classifier with highly specific, highly sensitive diagnosis of cytomegalovirus status. In a later analysis, V- and J-gene trimming of beta chains associated with a DCLRE1C missense variant, replicated independently.

Donors were ostensibly healthy at sampling, although undocumented immune exposures were probable. Details on this clone: No antigen is known for it.

13 Jbeta primers and 60 Vbeta primers were used for the PCR. Method: immunoSEQ multiplex PCR; TCRdb's copy keeps in-frame clones and lacks some. The data contain over 100,000 clones, about 72% of them seen just once; the ten biggest clones take up over 1.2%. V lost 1 base and J lost 8; bases outside the gene matches: 7. Germline values: CDR1 MDHEN, CDR2 SYDVKM. CDR3 size: 14 residues. The chain carries TRBV28 and TRBJ1-2; TRBD1 agrees at 7 bases. Source material: PBMCs. This receptor was identified in a female donor in good health and CMV-seronegative. CDR3 in DNA: TGTGCCAGCAGTTTATCTACAGGGGTAGGAGGCTACACCTTC. Translated: CASSLSTGVGGYTF.